This TCR beta chain derives from a study of technical replicates of blood from a few donors. CDR3 length equals 12 residues. The germline CDR1 and CDR2 sequences are MNHEY and SVGAGI. Trimming stripped 6 bases from V and 3 bases from J, with 6 bases between. Sequencing used immunoSEQ multiplex PCR; TCRdb keeps in-frame clones, though not all of them. The sample shows about 70,000 clones, around 96% of them seen only once. The material sequenced was T cells isolated from PBMCs. This sequence originates from a human donor in good health. The chain joins TRBV6-5 to TRBJ1-5, with D possibly being TRBD1 (5 bases). Here the CDR3 DNA reads TGTGCCAGCAGGGGGCCCAATCAGCCCCAGCATTTT. Translation gives CASRGPNQPQHF.